Given below is one T cell receptor (beta chain) in context. The data are from a study of blood T cell repertoires in COVID-19. At the level of the study: The United States, Italy and Spain supplied acute and convalescent COVID-19 samples. T cells, B-cell-depleted T cells, or PBMCs supplied cDNA or gDNA.

As originally analysed: Reference gene primer amplification gave estimated nucleated cell counts. The method was immunoSEQ multiplex PCR; TCRdb's version includes in-frame clones alone and lacks a portion of them. V and J calls and clone size are copied from that table; D and trimming were computed from the DNA. Counted here are under 300,000 clones, approximately 90% occurring once; the ten biggest clones make up about 6.3%. Across about two dozen US areas, participants ranged in age from roughly 18 to 95 years. Germline V gene sequence: CDR1 SGHDN, CDR2 FVKESK. The CDR3 length is 11 residues. V was pared by 4 bases and J by 16 bases, with 6 bases of the junction left unmatched.

What was sequenced was PBMCs or T cells enriched from blood (not recorded which). The receptor was derived from a woman aged 30 to 39 with acute COVID-19. The V call is TRBV14, the J call TRBJ2-1; 8 nucleotides agree with TRBD1. CDR3 in DNA: TGTGCCAGCAGCCCGGGACAGGCCCTTTTCTTC. Translated: CASSPGQALFF. Drawing the rest from reference TRBV14 and TRBJ2-1, the complete variable domain is EAGVTQFPSHSVIEKGQTVTLRCDPISGHDNLYWYRRVMGKEIKFLLHFVKESKQDESGMPNNRFLAERTGGTYSTLKVQPAELEDSGVYFCASSPGQALFFGPGTRLTVL.